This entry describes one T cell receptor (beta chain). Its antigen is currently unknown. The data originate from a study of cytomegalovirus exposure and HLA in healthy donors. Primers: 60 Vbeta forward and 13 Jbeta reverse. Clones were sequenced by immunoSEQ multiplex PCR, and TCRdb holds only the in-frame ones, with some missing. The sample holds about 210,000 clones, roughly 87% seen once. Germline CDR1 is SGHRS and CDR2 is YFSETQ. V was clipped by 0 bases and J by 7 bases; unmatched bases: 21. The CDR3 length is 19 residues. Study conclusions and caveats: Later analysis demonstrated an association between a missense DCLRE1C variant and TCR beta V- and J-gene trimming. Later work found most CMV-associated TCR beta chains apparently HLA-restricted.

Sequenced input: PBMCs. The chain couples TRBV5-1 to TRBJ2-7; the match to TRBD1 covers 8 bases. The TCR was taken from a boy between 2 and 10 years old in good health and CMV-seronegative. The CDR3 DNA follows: TGCGCCAGCAGCTTGGTCGGCAGGGGGCGCGGTAGTACACGGGGGGAGCAGTACTTC. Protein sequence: CASSLVGRGRGSTRGEQYF.